This T cell receptor beta chain was sequenced in a study of blood T cell repertoires in COVID-19. Study summary: PBMCs, B-cell-depleted T cells, or T cells were the source of the cDNA or gDNA that made up the material.

CDR1 is SGHRS, CDR2 YFSETQ, per germline. The V gene end was trimmed by 2 bases and the J gene end by 3 bases; junction bases not matched to a gene: 11. The CDR3 runs 17 residues. TCRdb's copy holds only in-frame clones and misses some; the assay was immunoSEQ multiplex PCR. Here the sample spans about 36,000 clones, approximately 78% being singletons. This TCR derives from a human donor in a cohort sampled during active or convalescent COVID-19. The donor label of this sample is uncertain. The rearrangement links TRBV5-1 to TRBJ1-2; 9 nucleotides agree with TRBD1. The source material was peripheral blood. CDR3 protein: CASSFPGQGDVDYGYTF. In DNA form, the CDR3 reads TGCGCCAGCAGCTTCCCGGGACAGGGAGATGTCGACTATGGCTACACCTTC.